The present T cell receptor (beta chain) was sequenced within a study of cytomegalovirus exposure and HLA in healthy donors (dated 2017 in TCRdb). Some background on the complete study: According to an earlier analysis of around 600 of the donors, 150 million to 200 million T cells yielded 90 million to 130 million unique TCR beta sequences and around 280 Gb of sequence data. The study combined high-throughput TCR immunosequencing, statistical association of individual TCRs with disease status, and machine learning to predict cytomegalovirus infection status. About 330 gigabases of sequencing data and 91 million or so unique TCR sequences made up an early release that covered 500 to 650 HLA-typed donors. Every repertoire in the discovery cohort had been generated on one and the same sequencing platform. On average, around 230,000 unique TCR beta nucleotide sequences were sequenced per donor among fewer than 500 genotyped donors of the cohort, with roughly 20% of those sequences being non-productive. The number of typed donors differed by locus: about 620-640 for A, B, C, DRB1 and DQB1; 522 for DQA1; approximately 600 for DPA1; and some 450 for DPB1. Using immunosequencing, the study profiled T cell repertoires from approximately 700 subjects and related those repertoires to cytomegalovirus serostatus. Genome-wide SNP genotypes for about three fifths of the roughly 670 donors were used in a later genetic analysis, which treated that subset as a discovery cohort. Donor age, sex, ethnicity and CMV serostatus were compiled alongside the repertoire data. Along with the approximately 700-subject first cohort, a separate validation cohort of 120 different subjects was used. The genetic ancestry cluster associated with self-reported Caucasian donors included 70% to 85% of the roughly 400 genotyped donors. Rather than drawing on any new phenotypic data, the later analysis identified candidate immune exposures from TCR beta sequences and the way those sequences occurred across donors. The study aimed to test whether signatures of past pathogen exposure could be identified by cataloging public T cell receptors. Class I and class II HLA loci were covered by the typing at four-digit resolution. In an earlier analysis of roughly 540 of the donors, high-throughput TCR beta sequencing was used to judge whether each TCR beta V gene segment behaved as functional or pseudogenic. A later analysis re-analyzed previously published TCR beta repertoires from hundreds of donors and added high-resolution HLA genotyping to study TCR occurrence patterns. Because of strong linkage in the cohort, roughly five DR-DQ haplotypes were treated as single units for association and clustering. Results and caveats for the whole study, not just this receptor: Assigning TCR associations to individual alleles was difficult when HLA alleles, especially DR and DQ, strongly co-occurred. The presence/absence analyses assumed that sequencing depth was roughly uniform across donors, and that assumption may not be true. Over 15 rarely observed V segments, including chromosome 9 orphons, were excluded from the earlier analysis of some 590 of the donors because counts were too low. A group of highly shared sequence variants was considered likely to be a technical artifact of the sequencing pipeline. V-gene and J-gene trimming of TCR beta chains was associated with a missense DCLRE1C variant in a later genetic analysis, and the association was replicated in an independent cohort. Linkage disequilibrium might explain the correlated functional status among segregating V segments, but an unknown experimental factor could not be ruled out. Compared with the roughly 600-donor mean, donors in an Asian-associated ancestry cluster had fewer N-insertions in productive TCRs, according to a later genetic analysis. A total of 164 TCR beta chains were listed by the study as associated with cytomegalovirus. A few of the identified cytomegalovirus-associated TCR beta chains were confirmed in vitro to be specific for cytomegalovirus antigens. While some public TCRs were present in many individuals, most TCR sequences turned up only very rarely across donors. Immune exposure information for the cohort was limited to CMV serostatus. A further reported finding was that TCR beta sequences accurately predicted the HLA-A and HLA-B alleles for most subjects in the first cohort. Some IMGT-functional V segments, including TRBV6-2 and TRBV6-3, could not be distinguished by the 87-base-pair reads and were therefore excluded. This cohort had only TCR beta chains sequenced, and the lack of alpha or paired-chain data limited which features could be detected. Most CMV-associated TCR beta chains appeared to be HLA-restricted in a later analysis, and the HLA associations seemed to be driven largely by CMV exposure. In a later analysis, TCR association rates were found to vary across HLA loci, with the most associated TCRs seen for DRB1 alleles and the fewest for HLA-C alleles. A later analysis associated about 17,000 TCR beta sequences with specific HLA alleles at a false discovery rate of 0.05. In a later analysis, HLA-associated TCR beta chains were found to be more clonally expanded and to have lower generation probabilities than equally common non-associated chains. Several of the top co-occurrence clusters appeared to be linked to parvovirus B19, influenza, CMV and Epstein-Barr virus, according to a later analysis. The classifier was reported to diagnose cytomegalovirus status with high specificity and sensitivity in both the original cohort and the validation cohort. The authors suggested that the approach could potentially be extended to other disease states and immunological phenotypes. Because some donors lacked HLA typing at each locus, the association tests relied only on the typed subset. Broadly in line with IMGT annotations, most TCR beta V segments showed up in productive rearrangements about 90% or about 30% of the time in an earlier analysis of several hundred of the donors.

Libraries came from the immunoSEQ multiplex PCR assay. The multiplex PCR relied on a mix of 60 forward primers for TCR Vbeta segments and 13 reverse primers for TCR Jbeta segments. The CDR3 region of rearranged TCR beta genes was amplified from genomic DNA with a multiplex PCR assay. Amplified TCR beta libraries were sequenced as 87-base-pair reads on the Illumina HiSeq System. The authors processed their data as follows. A later analysis counted tens of millions of unique TCR beta chains across the 500 to 850 repertoires, and roughly 9.9 million of these chains were shared by at least two donors. A nearest-neighbor algorithm error-corrected the raw reads and collapsed the reads into unique sequences, merging closely related sequences to remove PCR and sequencing errors. To assign V, D and J gene segments, CDR3 sequences were aligned to IMGT reference sequences. Each retained sequence needed at least a six-nucleotide match to both a V gene segment and a J gene segment. Rearrangements were called productive when the CDR3 lacked stop codons and stayed in frame with V and J; all others were non-productive. Following IMGT convention, CDR3 was defined as the stretch from the second conserved V-encoded cysteine to the conserved J-encoded phenylalanine. The earlier analysis of some 600 of the donors excluded sequences that lacked an unambiguous match to a single V gene segment. An earlier analysis of 587 of the donors called V segments functional above 56.7% productive rearrangements and segregating when the between-donor standard deviation exceeded 5%. To diagnose cytomegalovirus status from the catalog of TCR beta chain sequences, a statistical classification framework was built. V and J gene assignment, in a later analysis, came from comparing TCR nucleotide sequences with IMGT/GENE-DB human TR gene sequences. Using the TCRdist pipeline, a later analysis assigned CDR3 sequences along with most-parsimonious VDJ recombination scenarios. In a later analysis, each TCR beta chain was defined by its CDR3 amino acid sequence together with its V-gene family, and reads without a unique V-gene family were excluded. In a later analysis, fewer than 650 highly shared, low-generation-probability nucleotide sequences were removed to address suspected cross-contamination and a sequencing artifact. In a later analysis, a clonal expansion index for each public chain was calculated from normalized within-repertoire ranks of inferred template counts. A later analysis computed generation probabilities with a VDJ recombination model fitted to out-of-frame rearrangements, and checked the results against IGoR. In a later analysis, TCR-TCR, TCR-HLA and TCR-CMV co-occurrence was scored with hypergeometric tests, and a repertoire-size bias correction was applied to TCR pairs. A later analysis estimated false discovery rates by permuting HLA or CMV assignments 20 times. A later analysis grouped co-occurring TCRs with DBSCAN, adding TCRdist sequence similarity when clustering within HLA-allele-positive subsets. Co-occurrence clustering excluded repertoires with fewer than 30,000 or more than 120,000 public chains, plus five with anomalous nucleotide sharing. This is the immuneACCESS table as TCRdb keeps it, with only in-frame sequences that have V and J called. A part of the clones is gone; compared with another copy, unresolved V genes explain less than half, and the rest is unexplained. That table is the source of V, J and clone size, and D and trimming were worked out from the DNA. Across this sample there are some 150,000 clones, with under 85% seen only once. 2.5% to 4% of the sample is taken by the ten largest.

The cohort was made up of roughly 670 healthy bone marrow donors. At the time of sampling, every cohort member was nominally healthy, though immune exposures that went unrecorded were likely present. The donor was CMV seronegative and belonged to the group of over 350 seronegative cohort members. Every donor gave a peripheral blood sample, and the peripheral blood mononuclear cells from that sample were used for TCR beta sequencing. Genomic DNA extraction from the blood cell samples was performed with the Qiagen DNeasy Blood Extraction Kit. CDR1 and CDR2 (ENHRY, SYGVKD) derive from the germline V gene. The cysteine opens and the phenylalanine closes a CDR3 of 15 amino acids. Of the read, only the CDR3 DNA is kept; its 45 bases are in frame from base 1. Comments on this clone: The target of this receptor is not known. No clone much larger than this one lies a single base away; base qualities are absent.

The receptor comes from a female donor in good health and CMV-seronegative. Sequencing was done on a sample of PBMCs. The rearranged chain carries TRBV10-3 and TRBJ2-5, with 9 central nucleotides matching TRBD2. The DNA end lines up better with TRBJ2-7; the J call may be wrong. Here is the DNA: TGTGCCATCCTCCCCCGACTAGCGGAGTCCTACGAGCAGTACTTC. Translated, it gives CAILPRLAESYEQYF.